These 14 T cell receptor beta chains were all obtained from the same sample, sequenced in a study of CD8+ T cells in alopecia areata. RNA extraction was followed by reverse transcription into cDNA, which acted as the sequencing template. Clones were read by immunoSEQ multiplex PCR, and TCRdb kept only the in-frame ones, dropping some. The data hold about 8,900 clones, with 67% observed a single time. From alopecia areata patients, lesional scalp punch biopsies and peripheral blood were collected. The sample comprised skin. These receptors were collected from a human donor with alopecia areata.

This chain connects TRBV7-2 to TRBJ2-7; D remains ambiguous. This CDR3 has 12 amino acids. Trimming pared 2 bases from V and 5 bases from J, leaving 7 bases between. Germline V lookup: CDR1 SGHTA, CDR2 FQGNSA. CDR3 DNA sequence: TGTGCCAGCAGCTTATCGCTGAACGAGCAGTACTTC. It encodes CASSLSLNEQYF.

The J gene is TRBJ1-1, the V gene TRBV7-2, with 9 bases that match TRBD1. CDR3 length equals 14 residues. V dropped 5 bases and J dropped 5; count of bases not matched to a gene: 6. Looked up from germline, CDR1 is SGHTA and CDR2 is FQGNSA. The chain's CDR3 is CASSGRDRATEAFF. The CDR3 DNA reads as TGTGCCAGCAGCGGAAGGGACAGGGCAACTGAAGCTTTCTTT.

This clone showed up just a few times. The J gene is TRBJ2-7, the V gene TRBV27, with 8 bases fitting TRBD1. Germline V gene lookup returns CDR1 MNHEY and CDR2 SMNVEV (reference sequence). This CDR3 has 14 residues. The trim removed 7 bases at V and 2 bases at J, leaving 7 bases unmatched. The CDR3 protein is CASTRQGRPYEQYF. CDR3 in DNA: TGTGCCAGCACCCGACAGGGGCGACCCTACGAGCAGTACTTC.

This chain joins TRBV19 and TRBJ2-7; 10 bases agree with TRBD2. From germline, CDR1 is LNHDA and CDR2 SQIVND (reference sequence). J gave up 7 bases and V 3 bases, and 6 bases lay outside the gene matches. The CDR3 has 14 residues. CDR3 in amino acids: CASSMGLAGVEQYF. In DNA, the CDR3 is TGTGCCAGTAGTATGGGCCTAGCGGGAGTTGAGCAGTACTTC.

The J gene is TRBJ2-2, the V gene TRBV10-3; D unresolved. V was trimmed by 0 bases and J by 1 base, leaving 6 bases between them. The CDR3 sequence is 15 residues long. Germline assignment: CDR1 ENHRY and CDR2 SYGVKD. The DNA for the CDR3 is TGTGCCATCAGTGAGTCCTGGGAGAACACCGGGGAGCTGTTTTTT. This translates into CAISESWENTGELFF.

This rearrangement joins TRBV7-2 to TRBJ1-1; 9 positions agree with TRBD1. This CDR3 is built from 16 residues. With V trimmed by 6 bases and J by 0 bases, 8 bases remained unmatched. Germline V gene lookup returns CDR1 SGHTA and CDR2 FQGNSA. CDR3 sequence (DNA): TGTGCCAGCAGAACCGGGACAGGGATCATGAACACTGAAGCTTTCTTT. Encoded protein: CASRTGTGIMNTEAFF.

This chain uses TRBV30 with TRBJ2-4; 10 positions agree with TRBD2. The CDR3 is made up of 17 amino acids. The germline CDR1 and CDR2 sequences are GTSNPN and SVGIG (reference sequence). Germline trimming cut 0 bases from V and 4 bases from J; bases unmatched to any gene: 9. This CDR3 reads CAWSVGLAGAAKNIQYF. CDR3 bases: TGTGCCTGGAGTGTGGGCCTAGCGGGAGCGGCTAAAAACATTCAGTACTTC.

The V call is TRBV29-1, the J call TRBJ1-2; D is undetermined. V lost 7 bases to trimming and J lost 4 bases, with 16 bases between them. Germline CDR1 SQVTM, CDR2 ANQGSEA. The CDR3 runs to 13 residues. Written as DNA, the CDR3 is TGCAGCGCTGCGACAAAACCTTCCTATGGCTACACCTTC. It specifies CSAATKPSYGYTF.

This chain joins TRBV5-1 and TRBJ2-3; weak D call: TRBD2 (7 bases). Germline lookup yields CDR1 SGHRS and CDR2 YFSETQ. CDR3 length equals 14 residues. Trimming removed 2 bases from V and 8 bases from J, with 15 bases in between. The CDR3 nucleotides read TGCGCCAGCAGCTTAAGGGAGGGGGATGGTACGCAGTATTTT. This gives the protein CASSLREGDGTQYF.

V gene TRBV7-9 combines with J gene TRBJ1-2, with 8 bases that match TRBD1. This CDR3 is built from 14 residues. Germline CDR1 SEHNR, CDR2 FQNEAQ (reference sequence). The ends lost 5 bases at V and 3 bases at J; junction bases unmatched: 5. Here the CDR3 reads CASSPDREYYGYTF. CDR3 DNA: TGTGCCAGCAGCCCGGACAGGGAATACTATGGCTACACCTTC.

The V and J genes are TRBV6-5 and TRBJ2-7, with D tentatively TRBD1 (5 bases). CDR3 size: 14 residues. Germline-derived CDR1 and CDR2 are MNHEY and SVGAGI. Trimming took off 2 bases at V and 3 bases at J, with 11 bases between the two ends. The CDR3 sequence is CASSYAGQGYEQYF. The CDR3 DNA is TGTGCCAGCAGTTACGCCGGACAAGGCTACGAGCAGTACTTC.

This clone is categorized as medium-sized. J is TRBJ2-3 and V is TRBV7-2; 8 bases map to TRBD1. Germline V gene lookup returns CDR1 SGHTA and CDR2 FQGNSA. This CDR3 region has 17 residues. Trimming cost V 1 base and J 4 bases; bases outside gene matches: 10. The CDR3 nucleotides are TGTGCCAGCAGCTTAGAAGTAGGCAGGGGGCGCGCAGATACGCAGTATTTT. Its protein is CASSLEVGRGRADTQYF.

The gene calls are TRBV5-4 and TRBJ2-5; perhaps D is TRBD1 or TRBD2 (5 bases each). The V gene lost 3 bases and the J gene lost 2 bases, with 14 bases spanning the gap. CDR1 is SGHNT, CDR2 YYREEE, per germline (reference sequence). CDR3 length: 15 residues. The CDR3: CASSSKGTAQETQYF. CDR3 bases: TGTGCCAGCAGCTCGAAAGGGACCGCTCAAGAGACCCAGTACTTC.

This CDR3 reads CASSLRENTEAFF. As DNA, the CDR3 is TGTGCCAGCAGTTTAAGGGAGAACACTGAAGCTTTCTTT. The chain couples TRBV27 to TRBJ1-1, with unresolved D. CDR1 and CDR2 (germline): MNHEY, SMNVEV (reference sequence). Trimming stripped 2 bases from V and 1 base from J, with 5 bases between. This CDR3 has 13 amino acids.